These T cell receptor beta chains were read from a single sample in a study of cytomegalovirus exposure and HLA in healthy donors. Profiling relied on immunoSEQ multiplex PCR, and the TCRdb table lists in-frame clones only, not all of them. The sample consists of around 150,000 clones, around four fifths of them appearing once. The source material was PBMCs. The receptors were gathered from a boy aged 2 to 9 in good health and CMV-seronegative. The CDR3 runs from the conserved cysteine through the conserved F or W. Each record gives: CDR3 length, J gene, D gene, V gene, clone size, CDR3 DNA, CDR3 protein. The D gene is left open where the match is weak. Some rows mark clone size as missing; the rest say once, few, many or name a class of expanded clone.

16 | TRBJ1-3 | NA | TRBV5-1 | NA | TGCGCCAGCAGTCCAATGGTCCTAGGCCCTGGAAACACCATATATTTT | CASSPMVLGPGNTIYF
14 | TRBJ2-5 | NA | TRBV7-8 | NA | TGTGCCAGCAGTCCCCCCCAGGCCCAAGAGACCCAGTACTTC | CASSPPQAQETQYF
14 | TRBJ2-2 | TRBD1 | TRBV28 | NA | TGTGCCAGCAGTTCCCCAGACAGGGCCGGGGAGCTGTTTTTT | CASSSPDRAGELFF
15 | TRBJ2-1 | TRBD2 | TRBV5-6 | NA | TGTGCCAGCAGCTCCTCACCGGGACTAGCGGGGGGGCAGTTCTTC | CASSSSPGLAGGQFF
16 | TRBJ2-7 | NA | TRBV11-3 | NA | TGTGCCAGCAGCTTAGATCAAGAACGAGGCTCCTACGAGCAGTACTTC | CASSLDQERGSYEQYF
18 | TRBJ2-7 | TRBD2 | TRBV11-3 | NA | TGTGCCAGCAGCTTATTACTAGCGGGGGCCCCATATAGTTTTGAGCAGTACTTC | CASSLLLAGAPYSFEQYF
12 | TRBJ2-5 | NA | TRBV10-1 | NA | TGCGCCAGCAGCGCGACGAGTGGGAGCCAGTACTTC | CASSATSGSQYF
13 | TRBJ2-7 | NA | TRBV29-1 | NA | TGCAGCGTCAGGCAGAGTCCCTTTGACGAGCAGTACTTC | CSVRQSPFDEQYF
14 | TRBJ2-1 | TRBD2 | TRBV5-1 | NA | TGCGCCAGCAGCTTAGGACTAGCCTCGGATGAGCAGTTCTTC | CASSLGLASDEQFF
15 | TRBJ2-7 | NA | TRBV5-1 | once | TGCGCCAGCAGCATCTCACAGGGAGGGTCCTACGAGCAGTACTTC | CASSISQGGSYEQYF
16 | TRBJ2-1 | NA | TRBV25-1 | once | TGTGCCAGCAGTGAATCGAAACAGGGAGCCTACAATGAGCAGTTCTTC | CASSESKQGAYNEQFF
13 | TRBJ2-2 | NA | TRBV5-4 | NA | TGTGCCAGCAGCTTGGTCGCAGGTGGGGAGCTGTTTTTT | CASSLVAGGELFF
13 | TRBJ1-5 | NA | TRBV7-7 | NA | TGTGCCAGCAGCCCCTACCCCGACAGGAGCAAGCATTTT | CASSPYPDRSKHF
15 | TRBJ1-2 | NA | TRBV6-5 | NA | TGTGCCAGCCGAACTCCCGGGGAGGGCTTACATGGCTACACCTTC | CASRTPGEGLHGYTF
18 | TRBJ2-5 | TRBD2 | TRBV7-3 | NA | TGTGCCAGCAGCTCCCGACTAGCGGGGGCCCCCGAGGGGGAGACCCAGTACTTC | CASSSRLAGAPEGETQYF
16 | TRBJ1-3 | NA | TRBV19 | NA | TGTGCCAGTAGTGTTCCGGGGGGTAGCACTGGAAACACCATATATTTT | CASSVPGGSTGNTIYF
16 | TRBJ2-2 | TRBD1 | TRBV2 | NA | TGTGCCAGCAGTGCCGAACAGGGGGCGGTCACCGGGGAGCTGTTTTTT | CASSAEQGAVTGELFF
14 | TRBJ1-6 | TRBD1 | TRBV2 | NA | TGTGCCAGCAGTCCGGGACAGGGCAATTCACCCCTCCACTTT | CASSPGQGNSPLHF
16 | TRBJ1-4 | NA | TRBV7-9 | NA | TGTGCCAGCAGCTTAAGCCTTGATAATGTGAATGAAAAACTGTTTTTT | CASSLSLDNVNEKLFF
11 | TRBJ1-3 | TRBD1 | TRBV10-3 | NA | TGTGCCATGTCAGGGGGCAACACCATATATTTT | CAMSGGNTIYF
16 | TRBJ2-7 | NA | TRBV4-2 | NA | TGTGCCAGCAGCCAAGATTTAGGCAGGACATGGGACGAGCAGTACTTC | CASSQDLGRTWDEQYF
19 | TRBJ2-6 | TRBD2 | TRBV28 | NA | TGTGCCAGCAGTTCCCCTCGGGAGGGGGGCTTCTCTGGGGCCAACGTCCTGACTTTC | CASSSPREGGFSGANVLTF
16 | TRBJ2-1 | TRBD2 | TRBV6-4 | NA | TGTGCCAGCAGATCGTCTAGCGGGGGGGCCCCCAATGAGCAGTTCTTC | CASRSSSGGAPNEQFF
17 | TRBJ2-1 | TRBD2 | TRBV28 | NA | TGTGCCAGCAGCCGAAGTGGAACTAGCGGGAGGGCCAATGAGCAGTTCTTC | CASSRSGTSGRANEQFF
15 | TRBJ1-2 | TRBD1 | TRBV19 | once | TGTGCCAGTAGTTCTCGGGACAGGGCGCACTATGGCTACACCTTC | CASSSRDRAHYGYTF
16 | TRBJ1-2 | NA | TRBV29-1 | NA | TGCAGCGTTGCGAAGCTCCTAACCGGGACAAGCCATGGCTACACCTTC | CSVAKLLTGTSHGYTF
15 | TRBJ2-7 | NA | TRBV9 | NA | TGTGCCAGCAGCGTAGGTACAGGTAGTGGGTACGAGCAGTACTTC | CASSVGTGSGYEQYF
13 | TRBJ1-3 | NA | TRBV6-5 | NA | TGTGCCAGCAGTTACGGGGGGAAAAACACCATATATTTT | CASSYGGKNTIYF
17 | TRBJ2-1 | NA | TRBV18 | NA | TGTGCCAGCTCCCTTACCGGGACAACGAGCTCCTACAATGAGCAGTTCTTC | CASSLTGTTSSYNEQFF
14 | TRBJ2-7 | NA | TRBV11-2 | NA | TGTGCCAGCAGCCCCCAGCGGTCCGTCTACGAGCAGTACTTC | CASSPQRSVYEQYF
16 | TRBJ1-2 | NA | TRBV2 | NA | TGTGCCAGCAGTGCTTTAGTGAGGGAGACGAGGTATGGCTACACCTTC | CASSALVRETRYGYTF
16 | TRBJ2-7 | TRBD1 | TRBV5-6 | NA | TGTGCCAGCAGCTTCACCGGGACAGGGGTGTTCTACGAGCAGTACTTC | CASSFTGTGVFYEQYF
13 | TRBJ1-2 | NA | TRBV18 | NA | TGTGCCAGCTCACCCCGGGACATCGATGGCTACACCTTC | CASSPRDIDGYTF
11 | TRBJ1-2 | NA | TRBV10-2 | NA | TGCGCCAGCAGTACAGGGTATGGCTACACCTTC | CASSTGYGYTF
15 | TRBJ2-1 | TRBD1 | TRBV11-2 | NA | TGTGCCAGCAGTTCAACCGGGACAGGGGTCAATGAGCAGTTCTTC | CASSSTGTGVNEQFF
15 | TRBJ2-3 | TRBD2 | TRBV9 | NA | TGTGCCAGCAGCGTAGAGGGCGGGAGTCCCGGTACGCAGTATTTT | CASSVEGGSPGTQYF
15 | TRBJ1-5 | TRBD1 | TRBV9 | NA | TGTGCCAGCAGCGGACCGGGACAGGGGGAACAGCCCCAGCATTTT | CASSGPGQGEQPQHF
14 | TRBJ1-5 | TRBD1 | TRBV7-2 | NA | TGTGCCAGCAGCCCGGACAGGGGCGGACAGCCCCAGCATTTT | CASSPDRGGQPQHF
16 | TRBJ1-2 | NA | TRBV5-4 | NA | TGTGCCAGCAGCTTGTTCCCCGGGAGGGAGGACTATGGCTACACCTTC | CASSLFPGREDYGYTF
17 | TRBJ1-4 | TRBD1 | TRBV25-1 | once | TGTGCCAGCAGTGCGACAAGGGGGACAGGTTTTAATGAAAAACTGTTTTTT | CASSATRGTGFNEKLFF
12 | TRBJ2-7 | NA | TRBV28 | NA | TGTGCCAGCAGTTCCTTTCGCTACGAGCAGTACTTC | CASSSFRYEQYF
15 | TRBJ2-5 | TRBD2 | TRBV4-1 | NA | TGCGCCAGCAGGGCTTGGCGGGAGGGCCAAGAGACCCAGTACTTC | CASRAWREGQETQYF
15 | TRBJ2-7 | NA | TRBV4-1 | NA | TGCGCCAGCAGCCACCCGCGGGGCCTCGCCTACGAGCAGTACTTC | CASSHPRGLAYEQYF
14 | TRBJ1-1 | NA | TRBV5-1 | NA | TGCGCCAGCAGCCGCTCGTGGAGTAACACTGAAGCTTTCTTT | CASSRSWSNTEAFF
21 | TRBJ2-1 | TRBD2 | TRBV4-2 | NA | TGTGCCAGCAGCCAAGATTCGTCCAGCGGGAGTTTGAGGTTTTCCTACAATGAGCAGTTCTTC | CASSQDSSSGSLRFSYNEQFF
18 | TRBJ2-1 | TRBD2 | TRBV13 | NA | TGTGCCAGCAGCGTCAGACTAGCGGGGGGGCGATTTACGAATGAGCAGTTCTTC | CASSVRLAGGRFTNEQFF
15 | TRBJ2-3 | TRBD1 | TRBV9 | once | TGTGCCAGCAGCGGTGGGACAGTGAAGTTGGGTACGCAGTATTTT | CASSGGTVKLGTQYF
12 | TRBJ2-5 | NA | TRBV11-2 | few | TGTGCCAGCAGTTCGTACCAAGAGACCCAGTACTTC | CASSSYQETQYF
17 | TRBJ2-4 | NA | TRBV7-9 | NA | TGTGCCAGCAGCTCCACCACTTTCGAGCGCATGAAAAACATTCAGTACTTC | CASSSTTFERMKNIQYF
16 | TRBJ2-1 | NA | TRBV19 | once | TGTGCCAGTAGGGCCCCGCGGTATACCCTCTACAATGAGCAGTTCTTC | CASRAPRYTLYNEQFF